Following are 28 T cell receptor beta chains from one sample sequenced in a study of T cell responses to AZD1222 COVID-19 vaccine. Measured with immunoSEQ multiplex PCR; TCRdb has only the in-frame clones, and not every one. Of 100,000 or so clones in the sample, about 89% were seen once. The material was peripheral blood, obtained on day 0 of MenACWY control vaccination. These receptors all stem from an adult in good health.

This chain uses TRBV18 with TRBJ1-6; weak D call: TRBD1 (5 bases). The CDR3 has 18 residues. In germline, CDR1 is KGHSH, CDR2 LQKENI. V dropped 6 bases and J dropped 4 bases, with 22 bases sitting between them. DNA of the CDR3: TGTGCCAGCTCGTCGCAGGGCTGGACGGCCTTATATAATTCACCCCTCCACTTT. Protein product: CASSSQGWTALYNSPLHF.

The rearrangement links TRBV27 to TRBJ1-6; D remains unclear. Trimming cost V 3 bases and J 8 bases, with 14 bases left between them. The CDR3 sequence is 15 residues long. Germline V gene sequence: CDR1 MNHEY, CDR2 SMNVEV (reference sequence). CDR3 amino acids: CASSFWGWVDSPLHF. The CDR3 DNA reads TGTGCCAGCAGTTTCTGGGGATGGGTAGATTCACCCCTCCACTTT.

The V call is TRBV9, the J call TRBJ2-7; no firm D call. The germline gives CDR1 SGDLS, CDR2 YYNGEE. This CDR3 is built from 14 residues. Trimming cost V 1 base and J 6 bases, with 14 bases left between them. DNA for the CDR3: TGTGCCAGCAGCGTATCCCCTCCAGTGGGCGAGCAGTACTTC. Amino acid sequence: CASSVSPPVGEQYF.

This clone came up a few times. The chain is built from TRBV6-2 or TRBV6-3 and TRBJ1-5, with D tentatively TRBD1 (5 bases). The germline CDR1 and CDR2 sequences are MNHEY and SVGEGT. The V end was cut by 0 bases, the J end by 7 bases, with 19 bases between. This CDR3 has 17 residues. CDR3 bases: TGTGCCAGCAGTTACTCGAGGAGGCAGGGACTGCGGCAGCCCCAGCATTTT. It yields the protein CASSYSRRQGLRQPQHF.

CDR3 loop: CASSFGNTIYF. The CDR3 DNA reads as TGTGCCAGCAGTTTTGGAAACACCATATATTTT. The chain has TRBV27 and TRBJ1-3, with unresolved D. Germline-derived CDR1 and CDR2 are MNHEY and SMNVEV (reference sequence). The CDR3 runs 11 residues. Trimming took off 3 bases at V and 3 bases at J, with 0 bases between the two ends.

The chain uses TRBV7-2 and TRBJ1-6; possible D gene TRBD1, 5 bases. This CDR3 region has 16 residues. V was clipped by 1 base and J by 7 bases, with 14 bases between them. Germline CDR1 is SGHTA and CDR2 is FQGNSA. DNA for the CDR3: TGTGCCAGCAGCTTAGGGTGGGGACGGAAGAATTCACCCCTCCACTTT. It translates to CASSLGWGRKNSPLHF.

The chain links TRBV7-9 to TRBJ2-7, with D possibly TRBD1 on 6 matching bases. The germline V and J ends were trimmed by 6 bases and 2 bases, with 11 bases remaining between them. The CDR3 loop spans 13 amino acids. Germline lookup yields CDR1 SEHNR and CDR2 FQNEAQ (reference sequence). CDR3 region: CASSQDSTYEQYF. CDR3 nucleotide sequence: TGTGCCAGCAGTCAGGACAGTACCTACGAGCAGTACTTC.

The chain uses TRBV7-2 and TRBJ1-5, with D possibly TRBD1 on 6 matching bases. In germline, CDR1 is SGHTA, CDR2 FQGNSA. The CDR3 consists of 14 residues. Trimming pared 5 bases from V and 5 bases from J, leaving 13 bases between. The CDR3 bases are TGTGCCAGCAGCCCCGAAGGGGGGCATCAGCCCCAGCATTTT. Its protein is CASSPEGGHQPQHF.

The rearrangement uses TRBV6-5 and TRBJ1-2; 9 bases align to TRBD1. The CDR3 spans 14 residues. Germline loops: CDR1 MNHEY, CDR2 SVGAGI. V was pared by 6 bases and J by 4 bases, with 6 bases of the junction left unmatched. The CDR3 nucleotides are TGTGCCAGCAGCCGGGACAGGGAGGGCTATGGCTACACCTTC. Amino acid sequence: CASSRDREGYGYTF.

This clone came up a few times. The V gene is TRBV11-2, the J gene TRBJ1-1, with D hard to call. Germline assignment: CDR1 SGHAT and CDR2 FQNNGV. The CDR3 covers 15 residues. Trimming removed 1 base at V and 5 bases at J, with 14 bases between. The DNA of the CDR3 is TGTGCCAGCAGCTTAGCACTCGTCGGGATTACTGAAGCTTTCTTT. Translation: CASSLALVGITEAFF.

The V call is TRBV13, the J call TRBJ1-4, with D hard to call. Between the trimmed V and J ends, which lost 0 bases and 7 bases, there was a span of 9 bases. Germline CDR1 and CDR2: PRHDT and FYEKMQ (reference sequence). The CDR3 contains 14 residues. CDR3 coding DNA: TGTGCCAGCAGCTTAGGAGCTTTGGGTGAAAAACTGTTTTTT. It encodes CASSLGALGEKLFF. Complete variable domain (other parts from reference TRBV13 and TRBJ1-4): AAGVIQSPRHLIKEKRETATLKCYPIPRHDTVYWYQQGPGQDPQFLISFYEKMQSDKGSIPDRFSAQQFSDYHSELNMSSLELGDSALYFCASSLGALGEKLFFGSGTQLSVL.

In its sample, this clone was seen a few times. The chain employs TRBV4-2 and TRBJ1-1; D is unresolved. Trimming cost V 0 bases and J 4 bases, with 9 bases left between them. CDR1 and CDR2 from the germline V gene are LGHNA and YNFKEQ. The CDR3 is 14 residues long. The DNA for the CDR3 is TGTGCCAGCAGCCAAGATCTCGGTGCCACTGAAGCTTTCTTT. Protein product: CASSQDLGATEAFF.

This clone occurred a few times. V and J are TRBV7-9 and TRBJ1-6; TRBD1 agrees at 9 bases. Germline CDR1 and CDR2: SEHNR and FQNEAQ (reference sequence). The V segment lost 6 bases and the J segment 8 bases; nucleotides outside the gene matches: 11. This CDR3 comprises 16 residues. The CDR3: CASRTGTGLLDSPLHF. For the CDR3, the DNA is TGTGCCAGCAGAACCGGGACAGGGTTGTTGGATTCACCCCTCCACTTT.

This chain connects TRBV19 to TRBJ2-2; D possibly matches TRBD1 or TRBD2 (5 bases each). The CDR3 extends over 14 amino acids. V lost 9 bases and J lost 6, with 17 bases in between. Germline values: CDR1 LNHDA, CDR2 SQIVND (reference sequence). CDR3: CARPPGGVPGELFF. CDR3 nucleotide sequence: TGTGCCAGGCCCCCTGGGGGAGTTCCCGGGGAGCTGTTTTTT.

The rearrangement links TRBV11-2 to TRBJ1-1, with D unclear. The CDR3 has 14 residues. Trimming shortened V by 2 bases and J by 2 bases, and 9 bases separated the two germline ends. The germline V gene has CDR1 SGHAT and CDR2 FQNNGV. The CDR3 here is CASSLNGPNTEAFF. In DNA form, the CDR3 reads TGTGCCAGCAGCTTAAACGGGCCTAACACTGAAGCTTTCTTT.

The CDR3 nucleotides read TGTGCCACCAGCAGACAGAGGCGGGACGAGCAGTACTTC. It is translated as CATSRQRRDEQYF. The chain is built from TRBV15 and TRBJ2-7; possibly TRBD2 for D (5 bases). The germline V and J ends were trimmed by 2 bases and 5 bases, with 10 bases remaining between them. CDR1 LNHNV and CDR2 YYDKDF come from the germline V gene (reference sequence). The CDR3 consists of 13 residues.

The chain combines TRBV14 with TRBJ2-7; D uncertain. The CDR3 contains 12 residues. CDR1 and CDR2 (germline): SGHDN, FVKESK. V dropped 7 bases and J dropped 2 bases, with 9 bases sitting between them. CDR3 in DNA: TGTGCCAGCATATTGTCCCCCTACGAGCAGTACTTC. It specifies CASILSPYEQYF.

The chain links TRBV14 to TRBJ2-3; TRBD2 matches at 8 bases. The CDR3 extends over 17 amino acids. The germline V gene has CDR1 SGHDN and CDR2 FVKESK. J lost 2 bases, V lost 0 bases, and 7 bases had no gene match. The CDR3 coding sequence is TGTGCCAGCAGCCAAGATCTAGCGGGCGCTGACACAGATACGCAGTATTTT. It codes for CASSQDLAGADTDTQYF.

V and J are TRBV10-3 and TRBJ1-5; D is possibly TRBD1 (5 bases). The CDR3 totals 17 residues. Trimming left V 3 bases short and J 2 bases short, with 17 bases between. Germline values: CDR1 ENHRY, CDR2 SYGVKD. The CDR3, as DNA: TGTGCCATCAGTGACCCCTCTTCTCCCAGGGGCAATCAGCCCCAGCATTTT. This gives the protein CAISDPSSPRGNQPQHF.

The chain recombines TRBV5-1 with TRBJ2-7, with a weak D call TRBD1 (6 bases). The V gene's germline CDR1 is SGHRS and CDR2 YFSETQ. Trimming cost V 0 bases and J 1 base, with 17 bases left between them. This CDR3 has 17 amino acids. The CDR3 here is CASSLEGQGQGSYEQYF. As DNA, the CDR3 is TGCGCCAGCAGCTTGGAGGGCCAGGGGCAGGGGTCCTACGAGCAGTACTTC.

V is TRBV18 and J is TRBJ1-2; 7 nucleotides match TRBD1. The CDR3 consists of 14 residues. The J segment lost 5 bases and the V segment lost 1 base, leaving 4 bases of the junction unmatched. Germline V gene lookup returns CDR1 KGHSH and CDR2 LQKENI. This chain's CDR3 is CASSPRQGIYGYTF. DNA of the CDR3: TGTGCCAGCTCACCACGACAGGGAATTTATGGCTACACCTTC.

The chain joins TRBV7-2 to TRBJ2-1, with 7 positions matching TRBD1. Unmatched junction bases numbered 11, after V lost 5 bases and J lost 7 bases. The V gene's germline CDR1 is SGHTA and CDR2 FQGNSA. This CDR3 is 15 amino acids long. In DNA form, the CDR3 reads TGTGCCAGCAGCCCTCGAAGGGGGCGTAGGAATGAGCAGTTCTTC. It specifies CASSPRRGRRNEQFF.

The gene calls are TRBV6-5 and TRBJ1-1; D unclear. Germline V gene lookup returns CDR1 MNHEY and CDR2 SVGAGI. This CDR3 region has 13 residues. V was trimmed by 2 bases and J by 6 bases, leaving 10 bases between them. CDR3 sequence: CASSYQDGSEAFF. CDR3 sequence (DNA): TGTGCCAGCAGTTACCAAGATGGTTCTGAAGCTTTCTTT.

The V gene is TRBV4-1, the J gene TRBJ2-5; no definite D call. Germline-derived CDR1 and CDR2 are MGHRA and YSYEKL. V was cut by 0 bases and J by 7 bases, with 9 bases left in between. This CDR3 region has 13 residues. CDR3 in DNA: TGCGCCAGCAGCCAAGAAACAGCGCCGACCCAGTACTTC. This encodes CASSQETAPTQYF.

V gene TRBV28 combines with J gene TRBJ2-7, with 11 bases identical to TRBD2. The V gene's germline CDR1 is MDHEN and CDR2 SYDVKM. Trimming removed 5 bases from V and 5 bases from J; junction bases left unmatched: 17. This CDR3 region has 18 residues. As DNA, the CDR3 is TGTGCCAGCAGTCACCGACTAGCGGGGACTCCGAAGCTCAACGAGCAGTACTTC. It translates to CASSHRLAGTPKLNEQYF.

The genes are TRBV7-2 and TRBJ2-5; TRBD1 or TRBD2 may be the D gene (5 bases each). The CDR3 sequence is 14 residues long. CDR1 SGHTA and CDR2 FQGNSA come from the germline V gene. Trimming took off 7 bases at V and 3 bases at J, with 15 bases between the two ends. The DNA for the CDR3 is TGTGCCAGCAACCGGGACCTTGGGGAAGAGACCCAGTACTTC. Translated: CASNRDLGEETQYF.

V is TRBV19 and J is TRBJ1-1; perhaps TRBD1 as D (5 bases). Germline V gene data show CDR1 as LNHDA and CDR2 as SQIVND (reference sequence). The germline V and J ends were trimmed by 5 bases and 4 bases, with 14 bases remaining between them. The CDR3 loop spans 14 amino acids. Here the CDR3 reads CASSATGLGTEAFF. The CDR3 region has the DNA TGTGCCAGTAGTGCCACAGGTCTGGGCACTGAAGCTTTCTTT.

This sequence joins TRBV2 and TRBJ1-5, with 8 positions matching TRBD1. From germline, CDR1 is SNHLY and CDR2 FYNNEI. This CDR3 spans 15 amino acids. The J segment lost 3 bases and the V segment lost 5 bases, leaving 6 bases of the junction unmatched. CDR3 sequence (DNA): TGTGCCAGCAGTAACAGGGGGGGAAACAATCAGCCCCAGCATTTT. Its translation: CASSNRGGNNQPQHF. Based on the CDR3 plus reference TRBV2 and TRBJ1-5, the full variable domain is EPEVTQTPSHQVTQMGQEVILRCVPISNHLYFYWYRQILGQKVEFLVSFYNNEISEKSEIFDDQFSVERPDGSNFTLKIRSTKLEDSAMYFCASSNRGGNNQPQHFGDGTRLSIL.